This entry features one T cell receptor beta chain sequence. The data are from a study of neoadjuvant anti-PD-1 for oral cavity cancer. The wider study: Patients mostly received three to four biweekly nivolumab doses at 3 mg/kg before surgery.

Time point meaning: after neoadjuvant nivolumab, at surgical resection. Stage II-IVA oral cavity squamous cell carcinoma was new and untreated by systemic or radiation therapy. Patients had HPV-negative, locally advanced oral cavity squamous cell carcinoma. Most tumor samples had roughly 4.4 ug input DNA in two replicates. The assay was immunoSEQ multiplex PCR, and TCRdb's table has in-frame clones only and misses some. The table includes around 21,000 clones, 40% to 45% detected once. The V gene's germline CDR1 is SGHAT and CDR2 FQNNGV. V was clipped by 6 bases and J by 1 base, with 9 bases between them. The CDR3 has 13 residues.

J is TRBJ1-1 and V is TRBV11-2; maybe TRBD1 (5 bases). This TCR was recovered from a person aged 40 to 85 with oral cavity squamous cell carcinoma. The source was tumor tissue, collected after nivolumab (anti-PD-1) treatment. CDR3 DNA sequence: TGTGCCAGCAGTCAGACAGAGAACACTGAAGCTTTCTTT. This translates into CASSQTENTEAFF.